Below, one T cell receptor beta chain is given with its context. This entry is derived from a study of T cell clonotyping in hematopoietic cell transplantation. V gave up 0 bases and J gave up 9 bases, with 8 bases separating them. The germline V gene encodes CDR1 MGHRA and CDR2 YSYEKL. The CDR3 is made up of 12 amino acids. Time point reported: recipient sample about 28 days before transplant, after cytoreduction. Samples: about 28 days before transplant, then days 30, 100 and 180 after. Sequenced by immunoSEQ multiplex PCR; TCRdb stores in-frame clones only, minus some. The repertoire holds 25,000 to 30,000 clones, more than 70% seen once, with over 1.5% in the top ten.

The rearrangement uses TRBV4-1 and TRBJ2-5; D uncertain. Source: peripheral blood mononuclear cells, taken before stem cell transplant. This TCR came from a man aged 35-49 years with acute myeloid leukemia. Some clones in this sample may be carry-over from other donors' samples. The CDR3 spells CASSQDHGAQYF. The CDR3 DNA follows: TGCGCCAGCAGCCAAGATCATGGGGCCCAGTACTTC.